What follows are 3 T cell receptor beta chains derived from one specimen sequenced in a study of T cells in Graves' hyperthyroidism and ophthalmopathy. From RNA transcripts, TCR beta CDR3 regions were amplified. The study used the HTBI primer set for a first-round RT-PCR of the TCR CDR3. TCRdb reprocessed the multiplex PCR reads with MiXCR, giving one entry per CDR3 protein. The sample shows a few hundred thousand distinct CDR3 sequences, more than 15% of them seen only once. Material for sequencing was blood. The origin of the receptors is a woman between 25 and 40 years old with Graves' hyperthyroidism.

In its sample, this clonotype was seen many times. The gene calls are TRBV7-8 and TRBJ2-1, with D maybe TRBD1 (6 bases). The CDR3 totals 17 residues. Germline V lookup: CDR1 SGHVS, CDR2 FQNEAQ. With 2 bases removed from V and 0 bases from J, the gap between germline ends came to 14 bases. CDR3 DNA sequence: TGTGCCAGCAGCTTAATCCTGGGGGCAAGCTCCTACAATGAGCAGTTCTTC. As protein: CASSLILGASSYNEQFF.

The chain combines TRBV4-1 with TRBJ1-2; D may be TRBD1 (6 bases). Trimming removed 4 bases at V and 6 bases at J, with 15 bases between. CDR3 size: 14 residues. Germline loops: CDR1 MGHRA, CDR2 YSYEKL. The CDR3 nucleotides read TGCGCCAGCAGCCGTGAACAGGGCTGGGATGGCTACACCTTC. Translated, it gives CASSREQGWDGYTF.

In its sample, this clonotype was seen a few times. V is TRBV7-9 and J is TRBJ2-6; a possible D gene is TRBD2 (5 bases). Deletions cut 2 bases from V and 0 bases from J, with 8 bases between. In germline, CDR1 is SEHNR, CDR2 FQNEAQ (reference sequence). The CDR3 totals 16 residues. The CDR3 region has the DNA TGTGCCAGCAGCTTACCGGGATTCTCTGGGGCCAACGTCCTGACTTTC. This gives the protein CASSLPGFSGANVLTF.